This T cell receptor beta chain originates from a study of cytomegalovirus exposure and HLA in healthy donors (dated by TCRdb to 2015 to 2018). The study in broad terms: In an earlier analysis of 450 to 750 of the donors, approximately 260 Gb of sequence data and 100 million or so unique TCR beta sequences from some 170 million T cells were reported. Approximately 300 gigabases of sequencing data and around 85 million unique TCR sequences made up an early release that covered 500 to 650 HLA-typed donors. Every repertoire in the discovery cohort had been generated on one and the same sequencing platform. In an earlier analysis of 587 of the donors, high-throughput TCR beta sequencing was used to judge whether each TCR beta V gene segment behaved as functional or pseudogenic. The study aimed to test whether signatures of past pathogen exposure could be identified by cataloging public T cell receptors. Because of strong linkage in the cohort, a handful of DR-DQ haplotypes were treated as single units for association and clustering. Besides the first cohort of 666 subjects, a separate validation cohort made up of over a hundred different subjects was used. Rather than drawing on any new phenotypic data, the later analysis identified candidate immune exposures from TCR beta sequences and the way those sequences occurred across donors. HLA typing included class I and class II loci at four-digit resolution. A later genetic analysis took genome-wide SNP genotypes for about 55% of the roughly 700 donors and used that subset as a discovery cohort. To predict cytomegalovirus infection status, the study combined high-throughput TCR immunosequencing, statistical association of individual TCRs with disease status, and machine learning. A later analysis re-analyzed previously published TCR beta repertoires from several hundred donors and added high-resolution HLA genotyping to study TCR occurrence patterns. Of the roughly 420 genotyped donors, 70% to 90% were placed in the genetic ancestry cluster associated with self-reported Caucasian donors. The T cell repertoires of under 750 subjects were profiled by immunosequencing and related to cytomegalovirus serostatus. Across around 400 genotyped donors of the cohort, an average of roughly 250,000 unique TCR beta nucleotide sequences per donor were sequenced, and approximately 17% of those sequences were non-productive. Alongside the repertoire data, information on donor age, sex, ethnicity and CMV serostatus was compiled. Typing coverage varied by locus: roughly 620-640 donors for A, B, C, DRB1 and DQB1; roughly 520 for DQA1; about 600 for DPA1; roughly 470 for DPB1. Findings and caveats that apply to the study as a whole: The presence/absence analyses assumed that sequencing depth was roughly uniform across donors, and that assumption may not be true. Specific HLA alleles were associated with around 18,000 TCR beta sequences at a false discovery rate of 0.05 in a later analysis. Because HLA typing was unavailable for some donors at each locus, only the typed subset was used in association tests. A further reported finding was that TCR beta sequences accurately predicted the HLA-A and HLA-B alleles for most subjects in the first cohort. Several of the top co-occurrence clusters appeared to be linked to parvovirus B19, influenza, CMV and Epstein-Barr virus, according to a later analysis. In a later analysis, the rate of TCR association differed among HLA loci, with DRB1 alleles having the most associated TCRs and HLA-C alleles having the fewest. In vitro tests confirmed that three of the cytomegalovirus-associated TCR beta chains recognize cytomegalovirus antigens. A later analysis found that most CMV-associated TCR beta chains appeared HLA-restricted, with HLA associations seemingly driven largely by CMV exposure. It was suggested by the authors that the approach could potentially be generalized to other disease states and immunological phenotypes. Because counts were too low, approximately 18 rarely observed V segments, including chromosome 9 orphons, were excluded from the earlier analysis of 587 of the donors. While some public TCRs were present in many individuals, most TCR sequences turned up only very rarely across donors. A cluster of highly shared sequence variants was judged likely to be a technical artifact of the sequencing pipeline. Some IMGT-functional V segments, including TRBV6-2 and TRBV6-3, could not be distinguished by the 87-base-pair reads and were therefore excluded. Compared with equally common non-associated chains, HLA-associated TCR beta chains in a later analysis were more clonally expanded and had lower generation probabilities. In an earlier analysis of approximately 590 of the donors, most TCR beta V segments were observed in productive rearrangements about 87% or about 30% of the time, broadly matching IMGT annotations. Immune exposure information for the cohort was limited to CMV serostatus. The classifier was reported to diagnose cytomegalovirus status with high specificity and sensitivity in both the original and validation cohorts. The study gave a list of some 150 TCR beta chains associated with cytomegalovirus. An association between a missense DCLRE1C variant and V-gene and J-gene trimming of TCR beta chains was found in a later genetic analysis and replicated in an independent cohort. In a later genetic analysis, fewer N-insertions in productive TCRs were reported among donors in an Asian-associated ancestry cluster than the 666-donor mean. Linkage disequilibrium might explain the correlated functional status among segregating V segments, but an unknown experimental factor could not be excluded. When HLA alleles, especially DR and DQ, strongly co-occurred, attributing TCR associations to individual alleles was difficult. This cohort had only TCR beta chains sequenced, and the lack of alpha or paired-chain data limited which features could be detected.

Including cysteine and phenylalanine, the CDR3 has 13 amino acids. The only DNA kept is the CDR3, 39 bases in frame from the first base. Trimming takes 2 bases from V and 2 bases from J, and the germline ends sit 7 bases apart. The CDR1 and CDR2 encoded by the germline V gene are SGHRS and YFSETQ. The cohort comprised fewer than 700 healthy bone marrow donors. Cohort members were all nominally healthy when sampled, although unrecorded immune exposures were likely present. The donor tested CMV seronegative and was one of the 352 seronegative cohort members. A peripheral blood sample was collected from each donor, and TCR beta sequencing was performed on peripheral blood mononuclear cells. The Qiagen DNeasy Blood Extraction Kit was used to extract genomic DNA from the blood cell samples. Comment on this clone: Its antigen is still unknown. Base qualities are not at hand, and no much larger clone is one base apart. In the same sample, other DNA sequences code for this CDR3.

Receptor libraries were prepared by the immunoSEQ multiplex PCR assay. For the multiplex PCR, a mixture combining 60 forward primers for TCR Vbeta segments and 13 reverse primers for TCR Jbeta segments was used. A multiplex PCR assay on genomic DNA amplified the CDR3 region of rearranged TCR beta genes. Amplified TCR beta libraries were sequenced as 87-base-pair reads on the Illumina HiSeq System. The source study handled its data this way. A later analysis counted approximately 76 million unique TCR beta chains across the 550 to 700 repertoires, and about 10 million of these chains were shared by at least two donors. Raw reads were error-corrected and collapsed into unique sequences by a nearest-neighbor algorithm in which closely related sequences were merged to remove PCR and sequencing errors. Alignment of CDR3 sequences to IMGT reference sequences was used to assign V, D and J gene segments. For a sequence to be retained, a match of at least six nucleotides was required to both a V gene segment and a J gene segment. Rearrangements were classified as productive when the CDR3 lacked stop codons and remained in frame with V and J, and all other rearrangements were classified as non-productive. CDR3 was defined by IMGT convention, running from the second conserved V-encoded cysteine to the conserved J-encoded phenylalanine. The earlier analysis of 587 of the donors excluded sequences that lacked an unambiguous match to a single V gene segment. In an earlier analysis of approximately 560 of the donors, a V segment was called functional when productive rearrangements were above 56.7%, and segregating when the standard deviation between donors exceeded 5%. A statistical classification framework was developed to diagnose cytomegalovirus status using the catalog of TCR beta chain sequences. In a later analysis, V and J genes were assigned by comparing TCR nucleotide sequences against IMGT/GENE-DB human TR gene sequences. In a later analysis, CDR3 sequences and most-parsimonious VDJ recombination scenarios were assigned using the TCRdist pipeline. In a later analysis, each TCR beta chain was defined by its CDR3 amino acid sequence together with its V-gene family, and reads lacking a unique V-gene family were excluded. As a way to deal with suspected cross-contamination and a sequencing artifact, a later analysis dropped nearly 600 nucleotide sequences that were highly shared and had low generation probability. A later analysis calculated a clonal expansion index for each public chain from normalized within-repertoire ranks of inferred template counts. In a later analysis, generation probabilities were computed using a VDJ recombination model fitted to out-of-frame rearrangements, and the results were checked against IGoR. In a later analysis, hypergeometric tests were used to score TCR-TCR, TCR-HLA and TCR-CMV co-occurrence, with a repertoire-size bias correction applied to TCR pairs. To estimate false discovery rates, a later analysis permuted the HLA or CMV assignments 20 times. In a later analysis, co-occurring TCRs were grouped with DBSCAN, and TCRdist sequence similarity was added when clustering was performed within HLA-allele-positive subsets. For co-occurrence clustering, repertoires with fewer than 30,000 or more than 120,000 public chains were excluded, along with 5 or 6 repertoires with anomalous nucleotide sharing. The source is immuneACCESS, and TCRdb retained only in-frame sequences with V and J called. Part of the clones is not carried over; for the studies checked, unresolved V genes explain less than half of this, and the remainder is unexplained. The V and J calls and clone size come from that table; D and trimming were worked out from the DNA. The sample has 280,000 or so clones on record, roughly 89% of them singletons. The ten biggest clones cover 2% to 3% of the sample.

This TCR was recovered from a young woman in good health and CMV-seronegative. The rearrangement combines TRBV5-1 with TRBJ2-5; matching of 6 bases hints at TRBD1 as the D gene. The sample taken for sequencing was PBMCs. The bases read TGCGCCAGCAGCTTAGGACAGCAAGAGACCCAGTACTTC. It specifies CASSLGQQETQYF. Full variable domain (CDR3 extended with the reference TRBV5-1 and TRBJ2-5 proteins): KAGVTQTPRYLIKTRGQQVTLSCSPISGHRSVSWYQQTPGQGLQFLFEYFSETQRNKGNFPGRFSGRQFSNSRSEMNVSTLELGDSALYLCASSLGQQETQYFGPGTRLLVL.